The next 7 T cell receptor beta chains were all read from a single sample in a study of monozygotic twins with inflammatory bowel disease. TCRdb derives one entry per CDR3 protein from the 5' RACE reads, leaving out DNA. Its table lists about 330,000 distinct CDR3 sequences. Sequenced input: blood. These receptors originate from a human donor with ulcerative colitis or Crohn's disease, or a healthy co-twin of an affected twin (not recorded which).

The rearrangement joins TRBV18 to TRBJ2-7; the D gene TCRdb calls, TRBD1, cannot be checked with no DNA. There are 16 residues in the CDR3. Germline-derived CDR1 and CDR2 are KGHSH and LQKENI. CDR3 residues: CASSAGHDRGLYEQYF.

The chain has TRBV9 and TRBJ2-1. Per germline, CDR1 SGDLS and CDR2 YYNGEE. The CDR3 covers 14 residues. This chain's CDR3 is CASSTRTGYNEQFF.

The chain combines TRBV27 with TRBJ2-7; checking the TCRdb D call of TRBD1 is not possible without DNA. CDR1 is MNHEY and CDR2 is SMNVEV in the germline V gene (reference sequence). The CDR3 totals 12 residues. The CDR3 region is CASRRGPYEQYF.

The V call is TRBV7-8, the J call TRBJ2-1; TCRdb proposes TRBD1, but this gene call is untestable without DNA. Germline CDR1 and CDR2: SGHVS and FQNEAQ. CDR3 size: 17 residues. The CDR3 protein is CASSFRRDTTLYNEQFF.

This chain uses TRBV6-5 with TRBJ1-6; the TCRdb D gene call, TRBD1, has no DNA to confirm it. The CDR3 has 15 amino acids. CDR1 is MNHEY and CDR2 is SVGAGI in the germline V gene. The CDR3: CASSYSGGTNSPLHF.

This chain joins TRBV18 and TRBJ2-3; TCRdb names TRBD1, which stays unverified in the absence of DNA. The CDR3 spans 15 residues. CDR1 is KGHSH, CDR2 LQKENI, per germline. The CDR3 region is CASSPTQGARDTQYF. The variable domain in full, completed from reference TRBV18 and TRBJ2-3, reads NAGVMQNPRHLVRRRGQEARLRCSPMKGHSHVYWYRQLPEEGLKFMVYLQKENIIDESGMPKERFSAEFPKEGPSILRIQQVVRGDSAAYFCASSPTQGARDTQYFGPGTRLTVL.

V usage is TRBV11-2 and J usage is TRBJ2-2; TCRdb's D call, TRBD1, is unchecked because there is no DNA. From germline, CDR1 is SGHAT and CDR2 FQNNGV. The CDR3 is 16 amino acids. The CDR3 here is CASSFLSRADTGELFF.